One sample yielded the 21 T cell receptor beta chains listed below, sequenced in a study of blood T cells in healthy people across ages. Together with a sample-barcoded 5' primer, a J-beta primer mix was included in a second PCR lasting about 7 to 11 cycles. TCRdb called the 5' RACE reads again in MiXCR, with one record for every CDR3 protein. The sample includes 800,000 or so distinct CDR3 sequences, around a quarter of them seen just once. These same records also appear under a second study, on T cells of mothers and their children.

The sequencing input was blood. The receptors were gathered from a boy younger than 18 in good health.

This chain's CDR3 is CASSRTGNGELFF. The CDR3 bases are TGTGCCAGCAGTCGTACAGGGAACGGGGAGCTGTTTTTT. The chain is built from TRBV11-2 and TRBJ2-2, with D tentatively TRBD1 (6 bases). Germline loops: CDR1 SGHAT, CDR2 FQNNGV. This CDR3 has 13 residues. V gave up 6 bases and J gave up 7 bases, with 12 bases separating them.

V and J are TRBV7-3 and TRBJ1-2, with D uncertain. Germline CDR1 and CDR2: SGHTA and FQGTGA. There are 17 residues in the CDR3. Trimming stripped 2 bases from V and 5 bases from J, with 21 bases between. The CDR3 loop reads CASSLSPQPTENYGYTF. The CDR3 DNA reads as TGTGCCAGCAGCTTATCCCCGCAACCGACGGAGAATTATGGCTACACCTTC. Complete variable domain (other parts from reference TRBV7-3 and TRBJ1-2): GAGVSQTPSNKVTEKGKYVELRCDPISGHTALYWYRQSLGQGPEFLIYFQGTGAADDSGLPNDRFFAVRPEGSVSTLKIQRTERGDSAVYLCASSLSPQPTENYGYTFGSGTRLTVV.

This clonotype was recorded a few times. The rearrangement joins TRBV15 to TRBJ2-3; tentatively, D is TRBD1 or TRBD2 (5 bases each). V was trimmed by 0 bases and J by 5 bases, leaving 15 bases between them. The V gene's germline CDR1 is LNHNV and CDR2 YYDKDF (reference sequence). This CDR3 contains 16 residues. This CDR3 is CATSRDLGTHLDTQYF. The CDR3 coding sequence is TGTGCCACCAGCAGAGATTTAGGGACCCATCTAGATACGCAGTATTTT.

The chain couples TRBV5-1 to TRBJ2-3; the match to TRBD2 covers 7 bases. Germline values: CDR1 SGHRS, CDR2 YFSETQ. The V gene end was trimmed by 0 bases and the J gene end by 4 bases; junction bases not matched to a gene: 5. The CDR3 length is 15 residues. CDR3 loop: CASSLETSISDTQYF. The CDR3 DNA is TGCGCCAGCAGCTTGGAGACTAGCATTTCAGATACGCAGTATTTT.

There are a few counts of this clonotype. The chain uses TRBV2 and TRBJ2-7, with 8 nucleotides matching TRBD1. CDR3 size: 14 residues. The germline V gene encodes CDR1 SNHLY and CDR2 FYNNEI. Trimming removed 11 bases from V and 3 bases from J; junction bases left unmatched: 12. CDR3 DNA: TGTGCCGCTAAGGCCGGGACAGGAGGCTACGAGCAGTACTTC. This translates into CAAKAGTGGYEQYF. Drawing the rest from reference TRBV2 and TRBJ2-7, the complete variable domain is EPEVTQTPSHQVTQMGQEVILRCVPISNHLYFYWYRQILGQKVEFLVSFYNNEISEKSEIFDDQFSVERPDGSNFTLKIRSTKLEDSAMYFCAAKAGTGGYEQYFGPGTRLTVT.

The sample holds a few counts of this clonotype. This chain joins TRBV6-1 and TRBJ2-5, with 14 bases matching TRBD2. The J call is uncertain, as TRBJ2-7 better fits the DNA end. The CDR3 has 17 residues. Germline lookup yields CDR1 MNHNS and CDR2 SASEGT. The CDR3 loop reads CASSAGLAGADSYEQYF. The DNA of the CDR3 is TGTGCCAGCAGCGCGGGACTAGCGGGGGCTGACTCCTACGAGCAGTACTTC.

CDR3 loop: CASSPRDLATDTQYF. The CDR3 DNA reads as TGTGCCAGCAGCCCCCGGGACCTCGCCACAGATACGCAGTATTTT. V gene TRBV3-1 combines with J gene TRBJ2-3, with D perhaps matching TRBD1 or TRBD2 (5 bases each). V lost 4 bases to trimming and J lost 2 bases, with 13 bases between them. There are 15 residues in the CDR3. Germline values: CDR1 LGHDT, CDR2 YNNKEL (reference sequence).

J is TRBJ2-6 and V is TRBV7-9; D is possibly TRBD1 (6 bases). The V end lost 11 bases, the J end lost 2 bases, and 10 bases lay between the germline ends. The CDR3 sequence is 13 residues long. Germline V gene data show CDR1 as SEHNR and CDR2 as FQNEAQ (reference sequence). As DNA, the CDR3 is TGTGCCGGCAACAGGGCTGGGGCCAACGTCCTGACTTTC. Translated: CAGNRAGANVLTF. Together with reference TRBV7-9 and TRBJ2-6, the CDR3 gives the full variable domain: DTGVSQNPRHKITKRGQNVTFRCDPISEHNRLYWYRQTLGQGPEFLTYFQNEAQLEKSRLLSDRFSAERPKGSFSTLEIQRTEQGDSAMYLCAGNRAGANVLTFGAGSRLTVL.

This clonotype was recorded a few times. The chain links TRBV10-3 to TRBJ2-1; 8 bases map to TRBD2. This CDR3 region has 13 residues. V dropped 6 bases and J dropped 10; count of bases not matched to a gene: 8. The germline V gene has CDR1 ENHRY and CDR2 SYGVKD. CDR3 region: CAIRLRGGREQFF. The CDR3 region has the DNA TGTGCCATCAGGCTACGCGGGGGGCGCGAGCAGTTCTTC.

The V call is TRBV20-1, the J call TRBJ2-1; D gene ambiguous. The CDR3 spans 11 residues. Germline lookup yields CDR1 DFQATT and CDR2 SNEGSKA (reference sequence). V lost 6 bases to trimming and J lost 7 bases, with 10 bases between them. The CDR3 protein is CSATPRNEQFF. The CDR3 DNA is TGCAGTGCAACCCCTCGGAATGAGCAGTTCTTC.

This clonotype turned up a few times. The V and J genes are TRBV20-1 and TRBJ2-7; 13 bases match TRBD2. The CDR3 totals 15 residues. The V gene's germline CDR1 is DFQATT and CDR2 SNEGSKA (reference sequence). V lost 4 bases to trimming and J lost 1 base; unmatched junction nucleotides: 4. The CDR3 protein is CSAIGLAGVSYEQYF. CDR3 coding DNA: TGCAGTGCTATAGGACTAGCGGGAGTATCCTACGAGCAGTACTTC.

The sample holds a few counts of this clonotype. The rearrangement joins TRBV3-1 to TRBJ2-1, with D unresolved. Trimming left V 1 base short and J 0 bases short, with 10 bases between. This CDR3 contains 16 residues. Germline-derived CDR1 and CDR2 are LGHDT and YNNKEL (reference sequence). CDR3 protein: CASSQVVKSSYNEQFF. CDR3 nucleotide sequence: TGTGCCAGCAGCCAAGTTGTAAAGAGCTCCTACAATGAGCAGTTCTTC.

This chain uses TRBV7-2 with TRBJ2-1; 8 bases map to TRBD1. The J call is in doubt because the DNA end fits TRBJ2-5 better. Germline lookup yields CDR1 SGHTA and CDR2 FQGNSA. CDR3 length: 16 residues. In nucleotides, the CDR3 is TGTGCCAGCAGCTCACGGGGGACAGGAACTAAAGAGACCCAGTACTTC. Its protein product is CASSSRGTGTKETQYF.

V is TRBV11-2 and J is TRBJ2-3; 9 bases are a match to TRBD2. The V gene's germline CDR1 is SGHAT and CDR2 FQNNGV. CDR3 size: 15 residues. V gave up 4 bases and J gave up 5 bases; unmatched junction bases: 7. As DNA, the CDR3 is TGTGCCAGCAGCTATAGCGGGAGCGCTGAAGATACGCAGTATTTT. It yields the protein CASSYSGSAEDTQYF.

The chain uses TRBV27 and TRBJ1-5; 7 positions match TRBD1. There are 13 residues in the CDR3. Germline V gene data show CDR1 as MNHEY and CDR2 as SMNVEV (reference sequence). The junction had 7 bases not matched to a gene; V was cut back by 7 bases and J by 7 bases. CDR3 coding DNA: TGTGCCAGCAAGCCGACAGGGTGGCAGCCCCAGCATTTT. Its translation: CASKPTGWQPQHF.

The chain combines TRBV20-1 with TRBJ2-7, with a tentative D call TRBD1 (6 bases). Germline assignment: CDR1 DFQATT and CDR2 SNEGSKA (reference sequence). V lost 5 bases and J lost 5, with 22 bases in between. The CDR3 is 15 amino acids. The CDR3 reads CSAARGHTDVDEQYF. The CDR3 DNA follows: TGCAGTGCTGCGAGGGGACATACCGACGTTGACGAGCAGTACTTC.

V is TRBV10-3 and J is TRBJ1-2; 8 bases are a match to TRBD1. V lost 7 bases to trimming and J lost 7 bases; unmatched junction nucleotides: 8. Germline assignment: CDR1 ENHRY and CDR2 SYGVKD. The CDR3 sequence is 13 residues long. This CDR3 reads CAIKQDRVFGYTF. Written as DNA, the CDR3 is TGTGCCATCAAGCAGGACAGGGTCTTTGGCTACACCTTC.

This clonotype was observed a handful of times. The rearrangement joins TRBV21-1 to TRBJ2-7; the D call in the table, TRBD1, was not verified against the DNA. TRBV21-1 has pseudogene status. This CDR3 is built from 14 residues. The CDR3 is CASSPTADRGEQYF. DNA of the CDR3: TGTGCCAGCAGCCCTACGGCGGACAGGGGCGAGCAGTACTTC.

The chain employs TRBV7-2 and TRBJ2-1, with 13 bases matching TRBD2. Trimming removed 1 base from V and 10 bases from J; junction bases left unmatched: 4. This CDR3 has 15 residues. The germline V gene has CDR1 SGHTA and CDR2 FQGNSA. CDR3 region: CASSLGGTSGVEQFF. The CDR3 nucleotides read TGTGCCAGCAGCTTAGGGGGGACTAGCGGGGTAGAGCAGTTCTTC.

This clonotype was found many times. This CDR3 reads CSARDWNSGAQFF. CDR3 DNA sequence: TGCAGTGCTAGAGATTGGAATAGCGGGGCGCAGTTCTTC. The chain carries TRBV20-1 and TRBJ2-1; 8 bases align to TRBD2. The CDR3 totals 13 residues. CDR1 and CDR2 (germline): DFQATT, SNEGSKA (reference sequence). The trim removed 0 bases at V and 12 bases at J, leaving 7 bases unmatched.

The rearrangement uses TRBV29-1 and TRBJ2-7; D unresolved. Trimming took 4 bases from V and 7 from J, leaving 8 bases between them. The CDR3 totals 10 residues. Germline CDR1 and CDR2: SQVTM and ANQGSEA. CDR3 nucleotide sequence: TGCAGCGTTGCAGACGTTGAGCAGTACTTC. Encoded protein: CSVADVEQYF.